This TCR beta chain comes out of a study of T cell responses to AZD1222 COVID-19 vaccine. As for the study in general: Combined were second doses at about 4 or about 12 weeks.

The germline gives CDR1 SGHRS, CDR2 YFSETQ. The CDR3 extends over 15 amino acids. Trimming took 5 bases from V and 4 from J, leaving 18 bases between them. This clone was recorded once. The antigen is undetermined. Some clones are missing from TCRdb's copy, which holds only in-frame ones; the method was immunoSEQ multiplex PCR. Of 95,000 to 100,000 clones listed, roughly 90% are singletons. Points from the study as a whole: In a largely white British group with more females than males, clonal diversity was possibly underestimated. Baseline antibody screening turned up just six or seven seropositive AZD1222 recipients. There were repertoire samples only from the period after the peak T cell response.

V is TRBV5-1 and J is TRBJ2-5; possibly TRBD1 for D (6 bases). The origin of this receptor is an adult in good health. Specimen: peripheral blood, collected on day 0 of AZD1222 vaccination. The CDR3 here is CASRRGTGARETQYF. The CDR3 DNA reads TGCGCCAGCAGAAGGGGGACCGGGGCTCGAGAGACCCAGTACTTC. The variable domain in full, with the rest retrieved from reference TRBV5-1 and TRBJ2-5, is KAGVTQTPRYLIKTRGQQVTLSCSPISGHRSVSWYQQTPGQGLQFLFEYFSETQRNKGNFPGRFSGRQFSNSRSEMNVSTLELGDSALYLCASRRGTGARETQYFGPGTRLLVL.